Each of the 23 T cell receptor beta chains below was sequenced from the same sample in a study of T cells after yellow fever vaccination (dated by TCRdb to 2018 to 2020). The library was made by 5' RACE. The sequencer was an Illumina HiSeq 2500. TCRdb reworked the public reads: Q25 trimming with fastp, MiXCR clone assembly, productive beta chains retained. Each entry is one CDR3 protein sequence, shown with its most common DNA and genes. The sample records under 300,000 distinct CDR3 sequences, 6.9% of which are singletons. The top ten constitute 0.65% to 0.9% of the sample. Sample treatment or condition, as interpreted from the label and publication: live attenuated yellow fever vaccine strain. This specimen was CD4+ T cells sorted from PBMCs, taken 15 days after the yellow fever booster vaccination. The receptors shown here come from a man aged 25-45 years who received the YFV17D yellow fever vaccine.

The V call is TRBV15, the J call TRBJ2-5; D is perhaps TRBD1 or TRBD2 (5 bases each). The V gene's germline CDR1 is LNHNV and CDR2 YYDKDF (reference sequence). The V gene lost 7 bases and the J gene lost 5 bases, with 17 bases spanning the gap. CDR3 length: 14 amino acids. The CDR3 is CATTPPGQTETQYF. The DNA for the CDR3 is TGTGCCACCACCCCTCCGGGGCAGACGGAGACCCAGTACTTC.

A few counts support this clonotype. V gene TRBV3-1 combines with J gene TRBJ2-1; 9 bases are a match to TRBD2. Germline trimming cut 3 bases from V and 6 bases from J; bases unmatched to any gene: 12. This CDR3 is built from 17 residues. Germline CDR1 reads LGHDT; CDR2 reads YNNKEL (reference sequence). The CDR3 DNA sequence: TGTGCCAGCAGCCACTCCCTTTTAGCGGGAGTTTTCAATGAGCAGTTCTTC. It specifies CASSHSLLAGVFNEQFF.

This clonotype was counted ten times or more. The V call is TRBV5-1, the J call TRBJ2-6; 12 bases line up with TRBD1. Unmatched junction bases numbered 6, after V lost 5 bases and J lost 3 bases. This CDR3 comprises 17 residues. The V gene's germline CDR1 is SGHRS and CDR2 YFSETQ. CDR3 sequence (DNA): TGCGCCAGCAGAACCGGGACAGGGGGCATTGGGGCCAACGTCCTGACTTTC. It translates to CASRTGTGGIGANVLTF.

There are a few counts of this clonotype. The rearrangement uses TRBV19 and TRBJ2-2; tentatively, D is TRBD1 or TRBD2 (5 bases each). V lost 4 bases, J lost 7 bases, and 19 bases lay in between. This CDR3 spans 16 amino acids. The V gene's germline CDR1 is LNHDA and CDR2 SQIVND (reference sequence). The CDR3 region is CASSRASRGPRGELFF. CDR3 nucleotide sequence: TGTGCCAGTAGTAGGGCCTCACGGGGACCCCGCGGGGAGCTGTTTTTT.

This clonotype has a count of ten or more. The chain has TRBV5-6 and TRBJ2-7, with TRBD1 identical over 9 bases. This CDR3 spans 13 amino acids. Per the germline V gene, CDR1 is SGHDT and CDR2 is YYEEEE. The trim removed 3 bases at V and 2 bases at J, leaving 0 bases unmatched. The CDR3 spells CASSWDRAYEQYF. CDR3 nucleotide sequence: TGTGCCAGCAGCTGGGACAGGGCCTACGAGCAGTACTTC.

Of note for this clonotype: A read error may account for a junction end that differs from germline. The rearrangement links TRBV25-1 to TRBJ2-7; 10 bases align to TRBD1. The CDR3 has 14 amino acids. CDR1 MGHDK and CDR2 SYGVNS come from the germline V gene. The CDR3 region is CSSSGGQGFDEQYF. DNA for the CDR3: TGTTCCAGCAGTGGGGGACAGGGGTTCGACGAGCAGTACTTC.

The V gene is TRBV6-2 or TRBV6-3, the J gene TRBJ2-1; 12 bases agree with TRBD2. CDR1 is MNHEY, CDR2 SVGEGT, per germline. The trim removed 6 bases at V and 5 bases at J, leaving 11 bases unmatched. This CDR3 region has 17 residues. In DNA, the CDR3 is TGTGCCAGCAGCCCCGTACCGAGACTAGCGGGAGACAATGAGCAGTTCTTC. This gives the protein CASSPVPRLAGDNEQFF.

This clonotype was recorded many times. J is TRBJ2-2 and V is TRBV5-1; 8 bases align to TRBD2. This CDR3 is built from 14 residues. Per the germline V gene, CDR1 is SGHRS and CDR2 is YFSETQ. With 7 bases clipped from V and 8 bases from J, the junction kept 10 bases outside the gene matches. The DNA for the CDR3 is TGCGCCAGCGGACAGACAGCGGGGGCTGGGGAGCTGTTTTTT. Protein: CASGQTAGAGELFF.

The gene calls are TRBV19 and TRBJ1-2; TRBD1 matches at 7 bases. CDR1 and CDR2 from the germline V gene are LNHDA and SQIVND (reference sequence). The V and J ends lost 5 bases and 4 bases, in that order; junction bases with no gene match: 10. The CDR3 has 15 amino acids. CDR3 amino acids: CASSARDRTIYGYTF. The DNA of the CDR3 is TGTGCCAGTAGTGCGCGGGACAGAACGATCTATGGCTACACCTTC.

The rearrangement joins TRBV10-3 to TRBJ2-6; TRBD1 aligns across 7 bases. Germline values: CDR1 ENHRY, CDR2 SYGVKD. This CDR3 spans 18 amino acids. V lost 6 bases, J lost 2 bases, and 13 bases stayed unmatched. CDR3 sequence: CAISGARDSRPGANVLTF. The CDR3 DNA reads TGTGCCATCAGCGGGGCGAGGGACAGCAGACCTGGGGCCAACGTCCTGACTTTC.

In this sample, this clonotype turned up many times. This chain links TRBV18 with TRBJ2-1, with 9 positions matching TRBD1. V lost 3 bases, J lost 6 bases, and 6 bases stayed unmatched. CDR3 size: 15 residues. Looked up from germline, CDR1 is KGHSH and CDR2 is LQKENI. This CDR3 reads CASSPPGQGVNEQFF. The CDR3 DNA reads TGTGCCAGCTCACCCCCGGGACAGGGAGTCAATGAGCAGTTCTTC.

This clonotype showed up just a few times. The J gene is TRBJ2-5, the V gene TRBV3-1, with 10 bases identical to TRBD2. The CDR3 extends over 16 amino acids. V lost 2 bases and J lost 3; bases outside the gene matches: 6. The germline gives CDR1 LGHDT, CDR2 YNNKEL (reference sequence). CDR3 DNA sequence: TGTGCCAGCAGCCAATTCAGCGGGAGGGGAGAAGAGACCCAGTACTTC. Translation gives CASSQFSGRGEETQYF.

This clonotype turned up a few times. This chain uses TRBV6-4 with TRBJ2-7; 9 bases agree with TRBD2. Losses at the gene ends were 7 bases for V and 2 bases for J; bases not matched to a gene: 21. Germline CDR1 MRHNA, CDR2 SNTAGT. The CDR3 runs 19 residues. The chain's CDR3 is CASTSRRGSGGRAAYEQYF. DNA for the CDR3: TGTGCCAGCACCTCCCGAAGGGGGTCGGGCGGGAGGGCAGCCTACGAGCAGTACTTC.

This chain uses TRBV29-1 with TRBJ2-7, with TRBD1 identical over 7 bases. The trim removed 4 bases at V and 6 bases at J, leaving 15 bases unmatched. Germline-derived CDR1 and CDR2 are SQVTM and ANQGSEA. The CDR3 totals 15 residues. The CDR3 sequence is CSVVRAGGRVSEQYF. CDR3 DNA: TGCAGCGTTGTTCGGGCAGGGGGACGGGTGAGCGAGCAGTACTTC.

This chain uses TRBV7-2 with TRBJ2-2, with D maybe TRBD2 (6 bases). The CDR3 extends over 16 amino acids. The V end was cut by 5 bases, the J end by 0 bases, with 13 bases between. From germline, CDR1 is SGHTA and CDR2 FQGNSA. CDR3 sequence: CASSRLGGPNTGELFF. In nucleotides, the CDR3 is TGTGCCAGCAGCCGACTCGGAGGGCCGAACACCGGGGAGCTGTTTTTT.

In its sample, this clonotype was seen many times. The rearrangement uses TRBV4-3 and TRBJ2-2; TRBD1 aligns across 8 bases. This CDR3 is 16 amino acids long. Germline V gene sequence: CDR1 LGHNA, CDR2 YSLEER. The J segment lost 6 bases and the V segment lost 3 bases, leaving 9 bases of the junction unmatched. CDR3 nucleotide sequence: TGCGCCAGCAGCCACCGCGGACAGGGAGGTTCCGGGGAGCTGTTTTTT. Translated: CASSHRGQGGSGELFF.

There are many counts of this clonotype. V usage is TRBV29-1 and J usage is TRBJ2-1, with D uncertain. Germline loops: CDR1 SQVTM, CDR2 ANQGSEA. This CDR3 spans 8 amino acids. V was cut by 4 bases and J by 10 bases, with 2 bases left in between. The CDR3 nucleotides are TGCAGCGTTGCCGAGCAGTTCTTC. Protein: CSVAEQFF.

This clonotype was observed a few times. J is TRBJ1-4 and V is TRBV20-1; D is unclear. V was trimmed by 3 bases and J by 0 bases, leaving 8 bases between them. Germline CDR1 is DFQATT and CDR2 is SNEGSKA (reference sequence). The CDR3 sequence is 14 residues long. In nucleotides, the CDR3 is TGCAGTGCTAGTGGAAGCGCAACTAATGAAAAACTGTTTTTT. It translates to CSASGSATNEKLFF.

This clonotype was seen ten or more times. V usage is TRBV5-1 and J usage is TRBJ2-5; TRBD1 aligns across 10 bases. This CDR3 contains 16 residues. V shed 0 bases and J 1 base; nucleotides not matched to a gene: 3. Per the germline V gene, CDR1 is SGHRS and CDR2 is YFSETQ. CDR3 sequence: CASSLGGTGAQETQYF. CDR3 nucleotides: TGCGCCAGCAGCTTGGGAGGGACAGGGGCCCAAGAGACCCAGTACTTC.

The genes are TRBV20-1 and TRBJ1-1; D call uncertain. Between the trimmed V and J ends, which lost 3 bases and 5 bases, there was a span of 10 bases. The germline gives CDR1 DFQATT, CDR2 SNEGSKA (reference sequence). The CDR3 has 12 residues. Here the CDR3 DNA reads TGCAGTGCTAGTCCGGGGAAAACTGAAGCTTTCTTT. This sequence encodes CSASPGKTEAFF.

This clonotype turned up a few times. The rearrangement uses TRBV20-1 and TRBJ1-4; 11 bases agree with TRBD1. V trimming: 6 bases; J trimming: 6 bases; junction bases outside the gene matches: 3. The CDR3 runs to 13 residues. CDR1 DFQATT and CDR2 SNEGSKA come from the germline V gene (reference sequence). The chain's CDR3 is CSAGTGGDEKLFF. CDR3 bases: TGCAGTGCCGGGACAGGGGGAGATGAAAAACTGTTTTTT.

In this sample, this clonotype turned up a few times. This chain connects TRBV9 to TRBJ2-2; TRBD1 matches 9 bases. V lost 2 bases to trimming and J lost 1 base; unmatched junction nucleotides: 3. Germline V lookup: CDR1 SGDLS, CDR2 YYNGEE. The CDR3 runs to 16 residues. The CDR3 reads CASSVGGQGNTGELFF. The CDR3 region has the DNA TGTGCCAGCAGCGTGGGGGGACAGGGGAACACCGGGGAGCTGTTTTTT.

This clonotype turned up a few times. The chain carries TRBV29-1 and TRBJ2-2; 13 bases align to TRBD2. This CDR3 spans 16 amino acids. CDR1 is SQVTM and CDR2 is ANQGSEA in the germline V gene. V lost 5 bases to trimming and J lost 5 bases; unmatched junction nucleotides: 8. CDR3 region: CSVQTSGRARTGELFF. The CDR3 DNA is TGCAGCGTTCAAACTAGCGGGAGGGCCCGGACCGGGGAGCTGTTTTTT.